This entry describes one T cell receptor (beta chain). The sample is drawn from a study of human T cells and chemical hapten exposure. TCRdb reanalysed the RACE reads using MiXCR and keeps one entry per CDR3 protein. Altogether around 120,000 distinct CDR3 sequences are present, approximately 14% being singletons, with the ten largest covering roughly 0.92%. This CDR3 contains 16 residues. Trimming at V came to 2 bases and at J to 7 bases, leaving 9 bases not matched to a gene. Germline CDR1 is MNHEY and CDR2 is SVGAGI. Time point of the sample: patch test 1, 2 weeks after DPC sensitization. Treatment defined: therapeutic diphenylcyclopropenone sensitization with weekly scalp DPC.

V gene TRBV6-5 combines with J gene TRBJ1-4; 8 positions match TRBD1. The receptor comes from a man aged 18 to 29 with alopecia areata. Some clones in this sample may be carry-over from other donors' samples. The source material was whole blood, sampled in connection with sensitization to the hapten diphenylcyclopropenone (DPC). CDR3 region: CASSYGARRGLEKLFF. The CDR3 nucleotides read TGTGCCAGCAGTTACGGGGCCCGCAGGGGGCTTGAAAAACTGTTTTTT.